Described below is a single TCR beta chain sequence and its context. This clonotype was counted a few times. The target of this receptor is not known. No much larger clone is present one base from it, and per-base qualities are unavailable. For this chain, trimming is 0 bases at the V end and 1 base at the J end, and the number of junction bases without a gene match is 4. Via the germline V gene, CDR1 is LGHNA and CDR2 YSLEER. From its cysteine to its phenylalanine, the CDR3 spans 16 amino acids. Here the CDR3 DNA is all that survives: 48 bases in frame from base 1. The sample is drawn from a study of T cell repertoires in cytomegalovirus infection (dated by TCRdb to between 2018 and 2021). For context, the study as a whole: Peptide stimulations targeted recently identified HLA-C-restricted CMV epitopes, whose presentation resists viral immunomodulation, together with well-studied HLA-B-restricted epitopes. The HLA type of each donor mattered for the analysis, because public TCR beta signatures pointed to carriage of CMV infection along with the matching HLA type. General study outcomes and caveats: Cumulative frequency of public TCR beta family members discriminated carriers of CMV infection plus the relevant HLA type in this cohort and an independent approximately 350-donor cohort. In the ex vivo response, HLA-C-restricted CMV-specific TCR beta clonotypes were dominant, and in two of eight donors the single most frequent clonotype came from this HLA-C-restricted group.

TCRdb records Illumina HiSeq 1500 as the sequencer. The raw public reads went through TCRdb reprocessing: fastp at Q25, MiXCR clone calling, in-frame beta chains kept. Rows are unified per CDR3 protein, each entry keeping the most common DNA and genes. A total of approximately 83,000 distinct CDR3 sequences appear in this sample, around 25% of them only once. Jointly, the top ten make up 50% of the sample. Explained via the paper, the treatment or condition label denotes: in vitro stimulation with specific CMV peptide epitopes to enrich CMV-specific T cells. The sample here was CD8+ T cells from cultured PBMCs, taken from culture after CMV antigen stimulation. The sequence came from a human donor in good health (CMV status not recorded). Some clones in this sample may be carry-over from other donors' samples. The sequence is built from TRBV4-3 and TRBJ2-7; the central 9 bases match TRBD2. The CDR3 protein is CASSQDASGRSYEQYF. The nucleotides read TGCGCCAGCAGCCAAGACGCAAGCGGGAGGTCCTACGAGCAGTACTTC.